This T cell receptor (beta chain) was profiled in a study of blood T cells in healthy people across ages. Researchers collected roughly 10 milliliters of peripheral blood from every single donor. A second roughly 6 to 12 cycle PCR used barcoded and J-beta primers. TCRdb itself ran the 5' RACE reads through MiXCR, one entry per CDR3 protein. The sample lists approximately 800,000 distinct CDR3 sequences, about 26% seen once, with about 2.9% in the top ten. The data were also submitted as part of a second study, on T cells of mothers and their children. That work adds: Donation was provided by three healthy Caucasian mothers along with their six children. The study obtained over 9.5 million TCR beta CDR3 reads per mother and 2.5 million to 3 million per child. With unrelated pairs as the comparison, related mother-child pairs had a slightly higher overlap that was not significant.

The specimen was blood. The source is a boy aged 10-17 years in good health.

CDR3 sequence reads: CASSRDRDGGEAFF. DNA for the CDR3: TGCGCCAGCAGCCGAGACAGGGACGGTGGTGAAGCTTTCTTT. The chain uses TRBV5-1 and TRBJ1-1; 7 positions match TRBD1. This CDR3 region has 14 residues. Germline CDR1 and CDR2: SGHRS and YFSETQ. The V gene end was trimmed by 4 bases and the J gene end by 7 bases; junction bases not matched to a gene: 10.